This T cell receptor beta chain was documented in a study of T cell repertoires in cytomegalovirus infection. At the level of the study: CMV infection plus the matching HLA type was flagged by public TCR beta signatures.

Points from the study as a whole: Clonotypes of TCR beta that were HLA-C-restricted and CMV-specific dominated the ex vivo response.

TCRdb passed the reads through MiXCR, listing each CDR3 protein once. The table records fewer than 550,000 distinct CDR3 sequences, over 9% of them present only once. At least ten counts were recorded for this clonotype. Its antigen is not known. The V end was cut by 5 bases, the J end by 6 bases, with 8 bases between. This CDR3 is 12 amino acids long. Looked up from germline, CDR1 is MNHEY and CDR2 is SMNVEV (reference sequence). This TCR was sampled from a human donor in good health (CMV status not recorded). Some clones in this sample may be carry-over from other donors' samples. V usage is TRBV27 and J usage is TRBJ1-5; D possibly corresponds to TRBD1 (6 bases). Specimen: PBMCs. Here the CDR3 DNA reads TGTGCCAGCAGTACAGGGTTTCAGCCCCAGCATTTT. It is translated as CASSTGFQPQHF.